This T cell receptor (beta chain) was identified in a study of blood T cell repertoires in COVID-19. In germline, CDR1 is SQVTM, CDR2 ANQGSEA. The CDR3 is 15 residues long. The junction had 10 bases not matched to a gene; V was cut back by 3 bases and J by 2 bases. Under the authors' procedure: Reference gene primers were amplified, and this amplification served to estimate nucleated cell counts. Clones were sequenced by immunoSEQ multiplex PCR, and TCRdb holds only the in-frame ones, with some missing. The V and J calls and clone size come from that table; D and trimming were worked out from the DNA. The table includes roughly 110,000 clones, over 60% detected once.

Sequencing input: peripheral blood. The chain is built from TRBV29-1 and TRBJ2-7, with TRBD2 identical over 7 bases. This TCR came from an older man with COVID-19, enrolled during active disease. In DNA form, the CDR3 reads TGCAGCGTTGAGACCGGGACTAAGGGGCCCTACGAGCAGTACTTC. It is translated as CSVETGTKGPYEQYF.